This T cell receptor beta chain is drawn from a study of T cell clonotyping in hematopoietic cell transplantation (dated by TCRdb to about 2021). Describing the broader study: The study collected 120 to 150 blood samples from some 35 consecutive transplant recipients and their related donors. Patient recruitment ran from 2015 to early 2017, and follow-up continued until late 2020 or death. Beyond this particular receptor, the publication reports: Broader TCR repertoire diversity after transplant was predicted by Inverse Simpson Index values from donors and from recipients before transplant. The sample size was limited and the cells went unsorted, which meant the CD4 and CD8 repertoire contributions could not be told apart. A decrease in recipient TCR diversity was observed after transplant, and a progressive increase in pathologically expanded clonotypes was seen from day 30 to day 180. Recipient repertoires showed only a small fraction of overlap with donor repertoires, and over 95% appeared de novo at the given depth.

The CDR3, cysteine through phenylalanine, is 14 amino acids long. The read is trimmed to its CDR3 DNA, 42 bases read in frame from base 1. V is reduced by 0 bases and J by 2 bases, leaving a spacing of 5 bases between them. Reading the germline V gene (reference sequence) gives CDR1 PRHDT and CDR2 FYEKMQ. The immunoSEQ assay, a bias-controlled multiplex PCR using V- and J-specific primers, was used to amplify TCR beta CDR3 regions from genomic DNA. In a second PCR step, a proprietary barcode and Illumina adapter sequences were attached to the CDR3 amplicons. An Illumina MiSeq instrument was used to sequence the CDR3 libraries. The original methods were these. Export and quality control were done with immunoSEQ Analyzer 3.0, while downstream analyses used R Bioconductor and Immunarch. Only productive rearrangements in the normalized downsampled data set were used to calculate repertoire metrics. In the normalized cohort, clonotypes with more than 5 templates were defined as pathologically expanded. Repertoire diversity was measured with the Inverse Simpson Index. To capture all clonotypes, the CMV-specificity analyses were run on the non-normalized data set. In TCRdb, the immuneACCESS table is reduced to in-frame sequences with V and J assigned. These tables do not hold every clone; where another copy was compared, an unresolved V gene accounts for under half, and the others remain unexplained. That table supplies the V and J calls and clone size; D and trimming were determined from the DNA. This sample has around 37,000 clones in its table, and roughly 96% of those were observed once. About 1% of the sample goes to the ten largest clones.

Blood samples for TCR beta sequencing were given by related transplant donors. Nuclei Lysis Solution was used to extract genomic DNA from fresh or cryopreserved unfractionated peripheral blood mononuclear cells. As for this clone: Its antigen remains undetermined. No qualities accompany the bases; no much larger clone lies one base away.

The TCR was taken from a man aged 30 to 39 in good health. Some clones in this sample may be carry-over from other donors' samples. Input material: peripheral blood mononuclear cells. The V and J segments used are TRBV13 and TRBJ1-5, with a weak D call of TRBD1 (5 bases match). The nucleotides read TGTGCCAGCAGCTTAGGGGGGGGCAATCAGCCCCAGCATTTT. The translation is CASSLGGGNQPQHF.